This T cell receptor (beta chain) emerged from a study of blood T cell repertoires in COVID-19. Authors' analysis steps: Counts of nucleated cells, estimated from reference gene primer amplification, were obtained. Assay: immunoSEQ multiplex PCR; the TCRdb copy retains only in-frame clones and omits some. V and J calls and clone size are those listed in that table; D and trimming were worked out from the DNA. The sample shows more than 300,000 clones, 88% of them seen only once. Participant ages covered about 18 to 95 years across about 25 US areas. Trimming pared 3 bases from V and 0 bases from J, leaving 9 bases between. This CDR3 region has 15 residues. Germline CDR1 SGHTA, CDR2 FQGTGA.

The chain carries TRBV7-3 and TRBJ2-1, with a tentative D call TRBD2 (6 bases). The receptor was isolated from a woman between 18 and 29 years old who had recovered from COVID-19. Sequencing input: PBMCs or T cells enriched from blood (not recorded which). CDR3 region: CASSLVADSYNEQFF. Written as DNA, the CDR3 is TGTGCCAGCAGCTTGGTAGCGGACTCCTACAATGAGCAGTTCTTC.